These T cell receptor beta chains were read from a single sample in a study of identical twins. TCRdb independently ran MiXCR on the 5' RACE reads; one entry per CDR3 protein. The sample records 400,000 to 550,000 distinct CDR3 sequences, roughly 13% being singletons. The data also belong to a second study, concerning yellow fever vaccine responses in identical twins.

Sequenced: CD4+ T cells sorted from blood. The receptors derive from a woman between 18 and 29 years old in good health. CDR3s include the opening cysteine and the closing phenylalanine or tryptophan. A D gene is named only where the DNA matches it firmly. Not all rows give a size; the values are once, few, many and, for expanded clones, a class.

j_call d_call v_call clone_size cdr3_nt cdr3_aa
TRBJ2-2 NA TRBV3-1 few TGTGCCAGCAGGCAACTAGGGGGGGAAGCCGGGGAGCTGTTTTTT CASRQLGGEAGELFF
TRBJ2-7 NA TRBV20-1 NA TGCAGTGCGCCGGGACTCCGCTACGAGCAGTACTTC CSAPGLRYEQYF
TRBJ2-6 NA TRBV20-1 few TGCAGTGCGAGGCTGGTTGCCGGGGCCAACGTCCTGACTTTC CSARLVAGANVLTF
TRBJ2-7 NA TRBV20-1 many TGCAGTGCTAGAGATGCCCAGGGGGGCTCCTACGAGCAGTACTTC CSARDAQGGSYEQYF
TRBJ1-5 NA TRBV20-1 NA TGCAGTGCTAGACCTACCTCGGAGCCCCAGCATTTT CSARPTSEPQHF
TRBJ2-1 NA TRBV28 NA TGTGCCAGCACCCAAAGGGGGACATCTATTAACAATGAGCAGTTCTTC CASTQRGTSINNEQFF
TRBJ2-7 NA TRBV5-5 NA TGTGCCAGCAGCTTAGACATTGGGGACGAGCAGTACTTC CASSLDIGDEQYF
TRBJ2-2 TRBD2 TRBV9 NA TGTGCCAGCAGCGGACGACTAGCGCCAGAGGACACCGGGGAGCTGTTTTTT CASSGRLAPEDTGELFF
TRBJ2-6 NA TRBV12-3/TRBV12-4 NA TGTGCCAGCAGTTTCCGGGCGGTTGGAGTAGGGAGTTCTGGGGCCAACGTCCTGACTTTC CASSFRAVGVGSSGANVLTF
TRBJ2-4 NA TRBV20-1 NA TGCAGTGCTAGAGCCAACTATGGAAACATTCAGTACTTC CSARANYGNIQYF
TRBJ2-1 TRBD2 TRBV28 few TGTGCCAGCAGTACTCCGGGACTAGCTGACGATGAGCAGTTCTTC CASSTPGLADDEQFF
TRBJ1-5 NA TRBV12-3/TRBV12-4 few TGTGCCAGCAGTTTGGATCTCAGGGACCAGCCCCAGCATTTT CASSLDLRDQPQHF
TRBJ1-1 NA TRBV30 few TGTGCCTGGAGGATGGCCACTGAAGCTTTCTTT CAWRMATEAFF
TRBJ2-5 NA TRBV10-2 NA TGCGCCAGCAGGACAGATAAAGAGACCCAGTACTTC CASRTDKETQYF
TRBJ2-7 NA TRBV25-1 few TGTGCCAGCAGTGAATATTGTTGGGAGTTTAGCTCCTACGAGCAGTACTTC CASSEYCWEFSSYEQYF
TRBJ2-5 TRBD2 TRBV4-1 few TGCGCCAGCAGCCGCCTCCCAGCGGGAGATCGTGAGACCCAGTACTTC CASSRLPAGDRETQYF
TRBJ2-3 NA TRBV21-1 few TGTGCCAGCAGCGCCGACTCCCAGGGGGGTAGCACAGATACGCAGTATTTT CASSADSQGGSTDTQYF
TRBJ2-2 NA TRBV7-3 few TGTGCCAGCAGCTTAGGGCACAAGAACACCGGGGAGCTGTTTTTT CASSLGHKNTGELFF
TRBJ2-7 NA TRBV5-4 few TGTGCCAGCAGTGTGGGGCTAAACTCCTACGAGCAGTACTTC CASSVGLNSYEQYF
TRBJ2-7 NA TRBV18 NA TGTGCCAGCTCACCTAAAGACAGTTACGAGCAGTACTTC CASSPKDSYEQYF
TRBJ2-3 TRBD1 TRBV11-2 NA TGTGCCAGCAGCCAGTTCGGGACAGTGGGCACAGATACGCAGTATTTT CASSQFGTVGTDTQYF
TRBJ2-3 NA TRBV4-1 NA TGCGCCAGCAGCCAAGATCAGGGCAGCAGCTGGACGCAGTATTTT CASSQDQGSSWTQYF
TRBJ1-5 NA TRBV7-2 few TGTGCCAGCAGCTCCGCGAGTAGCAATCAGCCCCAGCATTTT CASSSASSNQPQHF
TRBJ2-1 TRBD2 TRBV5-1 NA TGCGCCAGCAGCTTCACGCTGACTAGCGGGGTAAATGAGCAGTTCTTC CASSFTLTSGVNEQFF
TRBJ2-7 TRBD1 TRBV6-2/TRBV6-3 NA TGTGCCAGCAGTCCCGCCGGGACAGGGGATGCCGAGCAGTACTTC CASSPAGTGDAEQYF
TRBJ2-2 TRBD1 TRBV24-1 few TGTGCCACCAGTGATCTAAGGACAGGGATCACCGGGGAGCTGTTTTTT CATSDLRTGITGELFF
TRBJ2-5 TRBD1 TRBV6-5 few TGTGCCAGCAGTTACTTATACCAGACAGGGGGAGAGACCCAGTACTTC CASSYLYQTGGETQYF
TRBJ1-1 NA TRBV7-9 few TGTGCCAGCAGCTATCCGGCCTCAAACACTGAAGCTTTCTTT CASSYPASNTEAFF
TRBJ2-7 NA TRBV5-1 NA TGCGCCAGCAGCTTGGGAGGGGGAGTTACGTACGAGCAGTACTTC CASSLGGGVTYEQYF
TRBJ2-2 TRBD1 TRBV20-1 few TGCAGTGCTAGAGATCCGGGGACAGGGGGCACCGGGGAGCTGTTTTTT CSARDPGTGGTGELFF
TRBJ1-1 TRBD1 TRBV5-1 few TGCGCCAGCAGCCAAGTCGTAGGGACAGGAATGAACACTGAAGCTTTCTTT CASSQVVGTGMNTEAFF
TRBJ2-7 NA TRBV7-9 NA TGTGCCAGCAGCTTTAACGAGTACGAGCAGTACTTC CASSFNEYEQYF
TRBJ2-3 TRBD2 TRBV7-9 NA TGTGCCAGCAGCTTTTCTAGCGGAACAGATACGCAGTATTTT CASSFSSGTDTQYF
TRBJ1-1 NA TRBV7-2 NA TGTGCCAGCAGCTTAAAAGGATTCGCCACTGAAGCTTTCTTT CASSLKGFATEAFF
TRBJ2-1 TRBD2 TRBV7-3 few TGTGCCAGCAGTCCCCTAACGGGACTAGCGGGGGGGTTAGGTGAGCAGTTCTTC CASSPLTGLAGGLGEQFF
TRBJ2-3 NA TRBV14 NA TGTGCCAGCAGCCAAGTACTCCAGAGTAGCACAGATACGCAGTATTTT CASSQVLQSSTDTQYF
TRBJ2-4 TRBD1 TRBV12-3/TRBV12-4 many TGTGCCAGCACCAGACGTCAGGGGGCATTGGACATTCAGTACTTC CASTRRQGALDIQYF
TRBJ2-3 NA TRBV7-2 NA TGTGCCAGCAGGCCTCCGGGGACGGCCAGCACAGATACGCAGTATTTT CASRPPGTASTDTQYF
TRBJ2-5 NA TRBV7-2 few TGTGCCAGCAGCCAGCGGGCCCAGGTCGAGACCCAGTACTTC CASSQRAQVETQYF
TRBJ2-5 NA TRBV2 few TGTGCCAGCAGTGTCAGGGGAACGAACCAAGAGACCCAGTACTTC CASSVRGTNQETQYF
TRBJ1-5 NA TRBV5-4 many TGTGCCAGCAGCTTGGGGGGATACAATCAGCCCCAGCATTTT CASSLGGYNQPQHF
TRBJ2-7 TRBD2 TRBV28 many TGTGCCAGCAGTCTGACTAGCGGGCACTCCTACGAGCAGTACTTC CASSLTSGHSYEQYF
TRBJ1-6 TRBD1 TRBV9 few TGTGCCAGCAGCGCCGGCGACAGGGGTTCACCCCTCCACTTT CASSAGDRGSPLHF
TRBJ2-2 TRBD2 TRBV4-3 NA TGCGCCAGCAGCCAATATCTAGCGGGAGGGATCACCGGGGAGCTGTTTTTT CASSQYLAGGITGELFF
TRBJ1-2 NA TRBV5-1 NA TGCGCCAGCAGCCTAGGTCACGGTAACTATGGCTACACCTTC CASSLGHGNYGYTF
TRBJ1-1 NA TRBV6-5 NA TGTGCCAGCAGTTACTCGTTAGTGGGTGGGACTGAAGCTTTCTTT CASSYSLVGGTEAFF
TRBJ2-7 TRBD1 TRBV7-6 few TGTGCCAGCAGCTTTTACGGACAGGGGGCCAACGAGCAGTACTTC CASSFYGQGANEQYF
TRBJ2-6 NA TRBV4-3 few TGCGCCAGCAGCCAAGACAGGGTAGCTGGGGCCAACGTCCTGACTTTC CASSQDRVAGANVLTF
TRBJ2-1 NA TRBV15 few TGTGCCACCAGCAACGGTGGGGCCTACAATGAGCAGTTCTTC CATSNGGAYNEQFF
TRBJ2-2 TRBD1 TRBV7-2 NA TGTGCCAGCAGCCAGGGACAGGTGATCACCGGGGAGCTGTTTTTT CASSQGQVITGELFF